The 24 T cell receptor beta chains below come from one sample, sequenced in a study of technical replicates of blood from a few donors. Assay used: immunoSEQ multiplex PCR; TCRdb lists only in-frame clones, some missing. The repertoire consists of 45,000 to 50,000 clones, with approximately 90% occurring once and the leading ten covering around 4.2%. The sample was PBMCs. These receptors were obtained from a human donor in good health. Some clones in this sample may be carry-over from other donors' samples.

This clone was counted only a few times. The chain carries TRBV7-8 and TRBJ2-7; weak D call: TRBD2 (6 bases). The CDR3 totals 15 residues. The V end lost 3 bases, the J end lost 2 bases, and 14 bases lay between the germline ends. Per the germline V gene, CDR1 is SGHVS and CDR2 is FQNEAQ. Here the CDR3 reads CASSFRDSSTYEQYF. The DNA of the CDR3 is TGTGCCAGCAGCTTCCGGGACTCCTCGACCTACGAGCAGTACTTC.

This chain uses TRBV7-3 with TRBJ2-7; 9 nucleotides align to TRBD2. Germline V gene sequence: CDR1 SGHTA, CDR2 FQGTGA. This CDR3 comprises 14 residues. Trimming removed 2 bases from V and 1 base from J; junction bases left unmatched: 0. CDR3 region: CASSLAGGSYEQYF. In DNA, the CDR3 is TGTGCCAGCAGCTTAGCGGGAGGGTCCTACGAGCAGTACTTC.

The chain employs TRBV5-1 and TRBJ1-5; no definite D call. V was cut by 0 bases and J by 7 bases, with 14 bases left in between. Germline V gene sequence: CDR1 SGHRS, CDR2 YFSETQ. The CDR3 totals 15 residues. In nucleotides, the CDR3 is TGCGCCAGCAGCTTGGTCCCCGGGGTTGGGCAGCCCCAGCATTTT. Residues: CASSLVPGVGQPQHF. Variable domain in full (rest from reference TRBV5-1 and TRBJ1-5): KAGVTQTPRYLIKTRGQQVTLSCSPISGHRSVSWYQQTPGQGLQFLFEYFSETQRNKGNFPGRFSGRQFSNSRSEMNVSTLELGDSALYLCASSLVPGVGQPQHFGDGTRLSIL.

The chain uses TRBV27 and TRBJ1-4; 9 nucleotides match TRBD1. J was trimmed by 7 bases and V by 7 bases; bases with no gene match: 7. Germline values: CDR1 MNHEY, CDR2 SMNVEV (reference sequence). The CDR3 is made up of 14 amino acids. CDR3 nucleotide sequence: TGTGCCAGCAAAAACAGGGGGCCGGTTGAAAAACTGTTTTTT. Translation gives CASKNRGPVEKLFF.

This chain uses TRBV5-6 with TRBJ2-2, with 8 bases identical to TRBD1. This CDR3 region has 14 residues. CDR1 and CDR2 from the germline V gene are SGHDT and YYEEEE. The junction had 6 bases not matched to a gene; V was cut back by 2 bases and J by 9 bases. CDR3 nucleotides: TGTGCCAGCAGCTTATGGACAGGGAACCGGGAGCTGTTTTTT. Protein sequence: CASSLWTGNRELFF.

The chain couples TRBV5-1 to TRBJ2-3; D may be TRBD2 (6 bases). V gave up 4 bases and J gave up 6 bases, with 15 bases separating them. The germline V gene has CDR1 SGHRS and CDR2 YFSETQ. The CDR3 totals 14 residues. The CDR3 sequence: CASSQAGRVDTQYF. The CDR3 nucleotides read TGCGCCAGCAGCCAAGCGGGCAGGGTTGATACGCAGTATTTT.

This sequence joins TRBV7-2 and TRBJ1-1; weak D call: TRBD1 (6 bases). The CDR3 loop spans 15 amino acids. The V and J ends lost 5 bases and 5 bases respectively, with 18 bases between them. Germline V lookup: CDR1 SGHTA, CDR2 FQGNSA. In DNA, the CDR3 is TGTGCCAGCAGCCCCACGGGGGGCGTGTGGACTGAAGCTTTCTTT. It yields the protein CASSPTGGVWTEAFF.

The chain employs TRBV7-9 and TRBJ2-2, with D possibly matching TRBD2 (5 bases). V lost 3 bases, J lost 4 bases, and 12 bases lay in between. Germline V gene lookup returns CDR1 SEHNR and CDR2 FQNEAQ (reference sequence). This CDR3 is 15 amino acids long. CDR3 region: CASSLGAPGTGELFF. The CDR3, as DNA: TGTGCCAGCAGCTTGGGAGCCCCGGGCACCGGGGAGCTGTTTTTT.

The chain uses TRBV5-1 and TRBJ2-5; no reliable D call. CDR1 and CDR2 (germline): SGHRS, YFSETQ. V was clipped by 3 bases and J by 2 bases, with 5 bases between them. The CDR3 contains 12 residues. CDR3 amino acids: CASSYEQETQYF. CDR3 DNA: TGCGCCAGCAGCTACGAGCAAGAGACCCAGTACTTC.

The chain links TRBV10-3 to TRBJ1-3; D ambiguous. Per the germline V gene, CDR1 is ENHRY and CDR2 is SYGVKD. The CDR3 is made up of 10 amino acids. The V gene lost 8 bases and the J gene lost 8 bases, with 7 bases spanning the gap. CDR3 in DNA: TGTGCCATCGGGGAGGACACCATATATTTT. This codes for CAIGEDTIYF.

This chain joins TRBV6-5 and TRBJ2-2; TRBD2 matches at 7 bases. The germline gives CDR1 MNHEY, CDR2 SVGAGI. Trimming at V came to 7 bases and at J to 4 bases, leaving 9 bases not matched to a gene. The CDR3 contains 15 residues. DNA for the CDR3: TGTGCCAGCAACCAGGGAGGGCAGGTCACCGGGGAGCTGTTTTTT. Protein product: CASNQGGQVTGELFF.

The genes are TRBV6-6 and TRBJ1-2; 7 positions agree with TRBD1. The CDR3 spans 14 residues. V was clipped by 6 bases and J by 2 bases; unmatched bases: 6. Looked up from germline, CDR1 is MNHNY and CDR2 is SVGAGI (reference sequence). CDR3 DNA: TGTGCCAGCAGACCCCAGGGGGAAAACTATGGCTACACCTTC. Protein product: CASRPQGENYGYTF.

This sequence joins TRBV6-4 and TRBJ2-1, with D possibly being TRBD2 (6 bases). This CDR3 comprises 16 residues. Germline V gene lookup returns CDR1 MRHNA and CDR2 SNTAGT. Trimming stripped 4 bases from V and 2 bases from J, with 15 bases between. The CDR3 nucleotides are TGTGCCAGCAGTGCCTCTCCGCGGGGCGCCTACAATGAGCAGTTCTTC. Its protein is CASSASPRGAYNEQFF.

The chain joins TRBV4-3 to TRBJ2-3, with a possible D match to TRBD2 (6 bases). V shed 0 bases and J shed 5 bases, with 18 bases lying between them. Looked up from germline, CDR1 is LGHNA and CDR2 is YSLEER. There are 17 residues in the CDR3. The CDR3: CASSQDFSRRGQDTQYF. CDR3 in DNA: TGCGCCAGCAGCCAAGACTTTTCGCGGCGGGGCCAAGATACGCAGTATTTT.

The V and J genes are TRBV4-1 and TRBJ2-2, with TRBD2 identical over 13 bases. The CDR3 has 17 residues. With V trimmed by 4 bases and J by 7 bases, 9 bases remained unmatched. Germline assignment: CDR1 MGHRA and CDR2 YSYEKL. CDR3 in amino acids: CASSPGTSGDVRGELFF. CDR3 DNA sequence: TGCGCCAGCAGCCCCGGGACTAGCGGGGATGTGCGCGGGGAGCTGTTTTTT.

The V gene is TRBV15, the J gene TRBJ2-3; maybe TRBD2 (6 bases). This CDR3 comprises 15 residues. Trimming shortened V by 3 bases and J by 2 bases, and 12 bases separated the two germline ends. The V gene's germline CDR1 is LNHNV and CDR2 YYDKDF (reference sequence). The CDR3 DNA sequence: TGTGCCACCAGCAGGATCCTAGCGTCCACAGATACGCAGTATTTT. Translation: CATSRILASTDTQYF.

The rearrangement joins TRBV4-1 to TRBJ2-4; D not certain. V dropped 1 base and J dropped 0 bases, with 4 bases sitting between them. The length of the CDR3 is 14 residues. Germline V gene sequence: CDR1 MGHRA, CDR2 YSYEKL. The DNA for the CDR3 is TGCGCCAGCAGCCAAGTACTAGCCAAAAACATTCAGTACTTC. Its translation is CASSQVLAKNIQYF.

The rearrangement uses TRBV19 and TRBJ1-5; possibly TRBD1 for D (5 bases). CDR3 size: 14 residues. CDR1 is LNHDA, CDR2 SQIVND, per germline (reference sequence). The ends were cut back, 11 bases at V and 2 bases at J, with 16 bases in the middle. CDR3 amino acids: CASTGDFGNQPQHF. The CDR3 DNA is TGTGCCTCCACGGGGGATTTTGGCAATCAGCCCCAGCATTTT. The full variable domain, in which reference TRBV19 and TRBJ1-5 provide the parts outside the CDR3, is DGGITQSPKYLFRKEGQNVTLSCEQNLNHDAMYWYRQDPGQGLRLIYYSQIVNDFQKGDIAEGYSVSREKKESFPLTVTSAQKNPTAFYLCASTGDFGNQPQHFGDGTRLSIL.

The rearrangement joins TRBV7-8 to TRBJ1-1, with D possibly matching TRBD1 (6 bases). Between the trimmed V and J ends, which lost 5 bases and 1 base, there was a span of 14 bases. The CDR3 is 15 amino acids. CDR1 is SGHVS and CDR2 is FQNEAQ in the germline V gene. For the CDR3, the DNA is TGTGCCAGCAGCCCGGCCTCGACAGGGAACACTGAAGCTTTCTTT. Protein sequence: CASSPASTGNTEAFF. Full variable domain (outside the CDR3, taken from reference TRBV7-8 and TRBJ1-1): GAGVSQSPRYKVAKRGQDVALRCDPISGHVSLFWYQQALGQGPEFLTYFQNEAQLDKSGLPSDRFFAERPEGSVSTLKIQRTQQEDSAVYLCASSPASTGNTEAFFGQGTRLTVV.

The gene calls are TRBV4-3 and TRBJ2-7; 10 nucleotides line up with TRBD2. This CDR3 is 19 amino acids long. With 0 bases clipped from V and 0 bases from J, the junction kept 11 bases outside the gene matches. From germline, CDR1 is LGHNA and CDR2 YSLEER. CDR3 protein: CASSQDATSGDLSSYEQYF. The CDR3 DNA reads TGCGCCAGCAGCCAAGATGCCACTAGCGGGGACCTTAGCTCCTACGAGCAGTACTTC.

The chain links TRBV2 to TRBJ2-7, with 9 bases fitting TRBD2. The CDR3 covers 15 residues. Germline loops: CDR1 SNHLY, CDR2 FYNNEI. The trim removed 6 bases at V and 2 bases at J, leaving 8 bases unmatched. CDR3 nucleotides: TGTGCCAGCAGGCCCTCCCTAGCGGGGACCTACGAGCAGTACTTC. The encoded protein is CASRPSLAGTYEQYF.

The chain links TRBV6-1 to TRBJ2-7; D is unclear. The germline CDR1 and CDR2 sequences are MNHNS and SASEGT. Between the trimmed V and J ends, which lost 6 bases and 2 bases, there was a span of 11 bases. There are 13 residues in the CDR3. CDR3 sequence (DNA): TGTGCCAGCAGGATGAACATTGCCTACGAGCAGTACTTC. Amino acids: CASRMNIAYEQYF.

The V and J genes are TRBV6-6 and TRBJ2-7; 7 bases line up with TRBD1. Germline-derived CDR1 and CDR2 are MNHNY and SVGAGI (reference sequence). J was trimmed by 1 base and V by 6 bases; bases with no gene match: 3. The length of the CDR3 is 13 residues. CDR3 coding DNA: TGTGCCAGCAGCCGACAGGGTTCCTACGAGCAGTACTTC. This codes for CASSRQGSYEQYF.

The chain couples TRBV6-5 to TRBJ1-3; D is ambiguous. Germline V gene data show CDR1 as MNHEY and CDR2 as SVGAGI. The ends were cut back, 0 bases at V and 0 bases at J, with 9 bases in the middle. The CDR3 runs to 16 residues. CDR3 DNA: TGTGCCAGCAGTTACTCTTGGCCATCCTCTGGAAACACCATATATTTT. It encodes CASSYSWPSSGNTIYF.